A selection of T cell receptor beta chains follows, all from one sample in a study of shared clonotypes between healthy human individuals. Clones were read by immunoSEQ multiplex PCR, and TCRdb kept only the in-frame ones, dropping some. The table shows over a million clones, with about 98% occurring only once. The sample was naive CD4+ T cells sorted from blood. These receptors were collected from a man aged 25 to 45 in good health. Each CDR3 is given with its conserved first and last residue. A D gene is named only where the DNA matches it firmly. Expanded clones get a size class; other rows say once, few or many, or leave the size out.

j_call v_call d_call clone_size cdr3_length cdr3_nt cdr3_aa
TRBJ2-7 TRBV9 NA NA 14 TGTGCCAGCAGCGTAGTAGCGGACTCCTACGAGCAGTACTTC CASSVVADSYEQYF
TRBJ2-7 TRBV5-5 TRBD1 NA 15 TGTGCCAGCAGCCCAACAGGGACAGGGCACTACGAGCAGTACTTC CASSPTGTGHYEQYF
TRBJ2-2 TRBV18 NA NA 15 TGTGCCAGCTCACCTATTACCTCGAACACCGGGGAGCTGTTTTTT CASSPITSNTGELFF
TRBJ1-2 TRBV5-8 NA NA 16 TGTGCCAGCAGCTTAGTGGGGCCGGGGGGCAACTATGGCTACACCTTC CASSLVGPGGNYGYTF
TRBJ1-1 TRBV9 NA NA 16 TGTGCCAGCAGCGTAGGGTGGACGGTCGGGAACACTGAAGCTTTCTTT CASSVGWTVGNTEAFF
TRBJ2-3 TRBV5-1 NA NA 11 TGCGCCAGCAGCTATAGAGATACGCAGTATTTT CASSYRDTQYF
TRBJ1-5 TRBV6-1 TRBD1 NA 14 TGTGCCAGCAGTGTATTACAGGGGAATCAGCCCCAGCATTTT CASSVLQGNQPQHF
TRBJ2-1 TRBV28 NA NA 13 TGTGCCAGCTTCCCTCATCCTCCCAATGAGCAGTTCTTC CASFPHPPNEQFF
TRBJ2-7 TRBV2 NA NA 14 TGTGCCAGCAGTCTCAGGAGTAGTACCTACGAGCAGTACTTC CASSLRSSTYEQYF
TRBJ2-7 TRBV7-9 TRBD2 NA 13 TGTGCCAGCAGCCCAAGTTCGGGGGGAAAGCAGTACTTC CASSPSSGGKQYF
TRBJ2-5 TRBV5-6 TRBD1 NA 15 TGTGCCAGCAGCTCTGTGGTGACAGGGGGAGAGACCCAGTACTTC CASSSVVTGGETQYF
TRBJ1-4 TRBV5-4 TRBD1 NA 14 TGTGCCAGCAGCCAGGGACAGTTCACGGAAAAACTGTTTTTT CASSQGQFTEKLFF
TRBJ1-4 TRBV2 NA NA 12 TGTGCCAGCAGTGAACGGACTGAAAAACTGTTTTTT CASSERTEKLFF
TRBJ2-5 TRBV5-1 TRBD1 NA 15 TGCGCCAGCAGCTTACAGGGGGCGTCGGGAGAGACCCAGTACTTC CASSLQGASGETQYF
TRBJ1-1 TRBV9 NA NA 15 TGTGCCAGCAGCCATGAAAGCGAAGTGAGCACTGAAGCTTTCTTT CASSHESEVSTEAFF
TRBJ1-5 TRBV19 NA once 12 TGTGCCAGTAGTATCCGCGGGCAGCCCCAGCATTTT CASSIRGQPQHF
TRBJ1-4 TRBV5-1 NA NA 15 TGCGCCAGCAGCTTTGGTCCAGGGCTCGGAGAAAAACTGTTTTTT CASSFGPGLGEKLFF
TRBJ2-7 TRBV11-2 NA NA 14 TGTGCCAGCAGCTTAGAACGGCTCTCCTACGAGCAGTACTTC CASSLERLSYEQYF